This section outlines one TCR beta chain sequence together with its context. Study processing details: Amplifying reference gene primers gave estimates of nucleated cell counts. The table came from immunoSEQ multiplex PCR; TCRdb's copy has only in-frame clones and leaves some out. That table is the source of V, J and clone size, and D and trimming were worked out from the DNA. The sample holds approximately 120,000 clones, 75% to 85% seen once. These data belong to a study of blood T cell repertoires in COVID-19. Whole-study context: The United States, Italy and Spain were the sources of the acute and convalescent COVID-19 samples. PBMCs, B-cell-depleted T cells, or T cells were the source of the cDNA or gDNA that made up the material.

This CDR3 is built from 13 residues. Looked up from germline, CDR1 is MNHEY and CDR2 is SVGAGI. V was clipped by 3 bases and J by 4 bases, with 9 bases between them. Material: peripheral blood. The J gene is TRBJ1-1, the V gene TRBV6-5, with a tentative D call TRBD1 (5 bases). The clonotype originates from a man aged 80 or over with acute or convalescent COVID-19. The CDR3 DNA sequence: TGTGCCAGCAGTTATGGGGGGAGCACTGAAGCTTTCTTT. Amino acids: CASSYGGSTEAFF.